This passage covers 25 T cell receptor beta chains from one sample sequenced in a study of blood T cell repertoires in COVID-19. The protocol was immunoSEQ multiplex PCR, while the TCRdb copy is restricted to in-frame clones and leaves out a portion. Here the sample spans about 110,000 clones, 81% being singletons. The sequencing sample was made of peripheral blood. The source is a man aged 45 to 65 with acute or convalescent COVID-19.

The chain links TRBV10-3 to TRBJ2-5; tentatively, D is TRBD1 (6 bases). The germline CDR1 and CDR2 sequences are ENHRY and SYGVKD. The CDR3 sequence is 15 residues long. The ends were cut back, 4 bases at V and 0 bases at J, with 12 bases in the middle. This CDR3 is CAISVLGAHQETQYF. The CDR3 coding sequence is TGTGCCATCAGTGTATTGGGGGCGCACCAAGAGACCCAGTACTTC.

This clone has a single count. The V gene is TRBV27, the J gene TRBJ1-5, with TRBD1 identical over 8 bases. The CDR3 covers 17 residues. The germline CDR1 and CDR2 sequences are MNHEY and SMNVEV (reference sequence). V trimming: 6 bases; J trimming: 6 bases; junction bases outside the gene matches: 16. The CDR3 region has the DNA TGTGCCAGCAGACACGATCGACAGGGGTTAACCCCTCAGCCCCAGCATTTT. This translates into CASRHDRQGLTPQPQHF.

The chain employs TRBV19 and TRBJ1-3; tentatively, D is TRBD1 (5 bases). The CDR3 totals 15 residues. In germline, CDR1 is LNHDA, CDR2 SQIVND (reference sequence). V was pared by 3 bases and J by 0 bases, with 9 bases between. CDR3 sequence reads: CASSMTVYSGNTIYF. The CDR3 DNA follows: TGTGCCAGTAGTATGACAGTCTACTCTGGAAACACCATATATTTT.

The chain combines TRBV6-5 with TRBJ1-1; 8 bases align to TRBD1. Trimming took 7 bases from V and 4 from J; bases not matched to a gene: 5. In germline, CDR1 is MNHEY, CDR2 SVGAGI. The CDR3 runs 13 residues. CDR3: CASTGGEGTEAFF. CDR3 in DNA: TGTGCCAGCACAGGGGGCGAAGGCACTGAAGCTTTCTTT.

A single count supports this clone. The CDR3 region has the DNA TGTGCCAGCCAGGGCAGTCACTATGGCTACACCTTC. It translates to CASQGSHYGYTF. V and J are TRBV28 and TRBJ1-2, with D possibly matching TRBD1 (5 bases). Germline values: CDR1 MDHEN, CDR2 SYDVKM. The CDR3 loop spans 12 amino acids. Trimming cost V 8 bases and J 3 bases, with 10 bases left between them.

A few counts support this clone. The V and J genes are TRBV4-2 and TRBJ1-1; D possibly corresponds to TRBD1 (6 bases). Between the trimmed V and J ends, which lost 4 bases and 1 base, there was a span of 10 bases. This CDR3 is built from 14 residues. CDR1 LGHNA and CDR2 YNFKEQ come from the germline V gene. The CDR3, as DNA: TGTGCCAGCAGCCCCAGGGGATCGAACACTGAAGCTTTCTTT. Protein: CASSPRGSNTEAFF.

The chain couples TRBV5-1 to TRBJ2-6; the D gene is possibly TRBD2 (7 bases). The CDR3 has 16 residues. V lost 2 bases to trimming and J lost 3 bases, with 12 bases between them. Germline values: CDR1 SGHRS, CDR2 YFSETQ. As DNA, the CDR3 is TGCGCCAGCAGCTTTGGGGGGGCCGGTGGGGCCAACGTCCTGACTTTC. It is translated as CASSFGGAGGANVLTF.

Only a few counts were recorded for this clone. The chain employs TRBV7-8 and TRBJ1-2, with 10 bases fitting TRBD1. CDR3 length equals 19 residues. Germline CDR1 SGHVS, CDR2 FQNEAQ. V lost 5 bases to trimming and J lost 4 bases; unmatched junction nucleotides: 19. The CDR3: CASSQYPLQTGGVGYGYTF. CDR3 coding DNA: TGTGCCAGCAGCCAATATCCCCTACAGACAGGGGGCGTTGGCTATGGCTACACCTTC.

The V gene is TRBV6-1, the J gene TRBJ1-1; 7 bases agree with TRBD1. The CDR3 spans 15 residues. The V gene end was trimmed by 3 bases and the J gene end by 3 bases; junction bases not matched to a gene: 7. Germline-derived CDR1 and CDR2 are MNHNS and SASEGT. CDR3 DNA sequence: TGTGCCAGCAGTGAGCAGACAGGGTCTCACACTGAAGCTTTCTTT. Protein product: CASSEQTGSHTEAFF.

The DNA for the CDR3 is TGTGCCAGCTCACCACTCGGGGGTACCGCCGGGGACATTCAGTACTTC. This translates into CASSPLGGTAGDIQYF. V gene TRBV18 combines with J gene TRBJ2-4; perhaps TRBD2 as D (6 bases). Trimming took 1 base from V and 8 from J, leaving 18 bases between them. This CDR3 has 16 amino acids. Germline V gives CDR1 KGHSH, CDR2 LQKENI.

Concerning this clone itself: A read error is possible here, since a much larger clone lies one base away. The rearrangement links TRBV6-5 to TRBJ1-1; D might be TRBD1 (5 bases). Trimming cost V 2 bases and J 3 bases, with 7 bases left between them. Germline values: CDR1 MNHEY, CDR2 SVGAGI. This CDR3 is built from 13 residues. CDR3 residues: CASSYRGDTEAFF. In nucleotides, the CDR3 is TGTGCCAGCAGTTACAGGGGCGACACTGAAGCTTTCTTT.

The V gene is TRBV27, the J gene TRBJ1-1; maybe TRBD1 (6 bases). The length of the CDR3 is 16 residues. Germline CDR1 reads MNHEY; CDR2 reads SMNVEV (reference sequence). With 2 bases removed from V and 0 bases from J, the gap between germline ends came to 13 bases. As DNA, the CDR3 is TGTGCCAGCAGTTTAGGGGGCATGGGGGTGAACACTGAAGCTTTCTTT. Residues: CASSLGGMGVNTEAFF.

The CDR3 coding sequence is TGTGCCAGCAGCCTAGGGACTAGCGGGGTTGCCACAGATACGCAGTATTTT. This sequence encodes CASSLGTSGVATDTQYF. This chain connects TRBV5-4 to TRBJ2-3; 13 bases are shared with TRBD2. Germline V gene sequence: CDR1 SGHNT, CDR2 YYREEE (reference sequence). CDR3 length equals 17 residues. The V segment lost 4 bases and the J segment 2 bases; nucleotides outside the gene matches: 7.

The chain recombines TRBV7-9 with TRBJ2-7, with D perhaps matching TRBD1 (5 bases). CDR1 and CDR2 from the germline V gene are SEHNR and FQNEAQ (reference sequence). Trimming removed 4 bases at V and 2 bases at J, with 9 bases between. This CDR3 region has 13 residues. The CDR3 loop is CASSSTETYEQYF. CDR3 nucleotide sequence: TGTGCCAGCAGCTCGACAGAGACCTACGAGCAGTACTTC.

The CDR3 nucleotides are TGCAGCGTCAACGGACTAGCGGGGGACTACGAGCAGTACTTC. Amino acid sequence: CSVNGLAGDYEQYF. The genes are TRBV29-1 and TRBJ2-7; TRBD2 matches 13 bases. CDR1 and CDR2 (germline): SQVTM, ANQGSEA. V shed 6 bases and J 3 bases; nucleotides not matched to a gene: 5. This CDR3 is built from 14 residues.

The V and J genes are TRBV11-2 and TRBJ1-2; a possible D gene is TRBD1 (5 bases). The V end was cut by 5 bases, the J end by 2 bases, with 15 bases between. Per germline, CDR1 SGHAT and CDR2 FQNNGV. This CDR3 is 15 amino acids long. The DNA for the CDR3 is TGTGCCAGCAGCGTATTTCAGGGTTGGAACTATGGCTACACCTTC. Its translation: CASSVFQGWNYGYTF.

Here the CDR3 DNA reads TGTGCCAGCAGACCTCTCTCCTCAGACAGGGTGCGAGCTTTCTTT. Translation gives CASRPLSSDRVRAFF. The chain combines TRBV27 with TRBJ1-1; 7 bases agree with TRBD1. CDR1 and CDR2 from the germline V gene are MNHEY and SMNVEV (reference sequence). The CDR3 is 15 residues long. With 6 bases clipped from V and 10 bases from J, the junction kept 17 bases outside the gene matches.

The chain recombines TRBV29-1 with TRBJ1-5; perhaps TRBD1 as D (5 bases). The CDR3 spans 16 residues. Trimming took off 4 bases at V and 0 bases at J, with 16 bases between the two ends. CDR1 and CDR2 (germline): SQVTM, ANQGSEA. CDR3 amino acids: CSVGQGGEYSNQPQHF. The CDR3 DNA follows: TGCAGCGTTGGGCAGGGAGGGGAATATAGCAATCAGCCCCAGCATTTT.

This clone has just a few counts. V usage is TRBV9 and J usage is TRBJ1-2, with 7 bases aligning to TRBD1. The CDR3 contains 13 residues. Trimming took 3 bases from V and 2 from J; bases not matched to a gene: 1. Germline loops: CDR1 SGDLS, CDR2 YYNGEE. The CDR3, as DNA: TGTGCCAGCAGCGAGACAGGGAACTATGGCTACACCTTC. Protein product: CASSETGNYGYTF.

The CDR3 loop is CASSESWGQGEEQYF. The CDR3 DNA sequence: TGCGCCAGCAGTGAGTCATGGGGACAGGGAGAAGAGCAGTACTTC. The chain links TRBV10-2 to TRBJ2-7; 9 nucleotides agree with TRBD1. This CDR3 is 15 amino acids long. The V segment lost 0 bases and the J segment 7 bases; nucleotides outside the gene matches: 7. Germline V CDR1 and CDR2: WSHSY, SAAADI.

J is TRBJ1-1 and V is TRBV19, with 8 bases fitting TRBD1. The CDR3 is 14 residues long. With V trimmed by 4 bases and J by 4 bases, 5 bases remained unmatched. Germline-derived CDR1 and CDR2 are LNHDA and SQIVND (reference sequence). The DNA of the CDR3 is TGTGCCAGTAGTACTCAGGGGGCATCCACTGAAGCTTTCTTT. It codes for CASSTQGASTEAFF.

The J gene is TRBJ2-7, the V gene TRBV27, with TRBD1 as a possible D gene (5 bases). Germline V gene sequence: CDR1 MNHEY, CDR2 SMNVEV (reference sequence). This CDR3 comprises 13 residues. Trimming shortened V by 8 bases and J by 4 bases, and 15 bases separated the two germline ends. In nucleotides, the CDR3 is TGTGCCAGCGCACGACAGCAAGCGTACGAGCAGTACTTC. Its protein is CASARQQAYEQYF.

This chain connects TRBV6-5 to TRBJ1-1; 7 nucleotides line up with TRBD1. The germline gives CDR1 MNHEY, CDR2 SVGAGI. This CDR3 contains 14 residues. V dropped 7 bases and J dropped 1; count of bases not matched to a gene: 6. CDR3 DNA: TGTGCCAGCAATCTACAGGGGTCGAACACTGAAGCTTTCTTT. Encoded protein: CASNLQGSNTEAFF.

CDR3 in DNA: TGTGCCAGCAGCTTAAACTGGGGCGGTAATTCACCCCTCCACTTT. Protein sequence: CASSLNWGGNSPLHF. V and J are TRBV11-2 and TRBJ1-6; TRBD1 might be the D (5 bases). This CDR3 comprises 15 residues. V gave up 2 bases and J gave up 6 bases, with 11 bases separating them. Germline CDR1 reads SGHAT; CDR2 reads FQNNGV.

The chain is built from TRBV9 and TRBJ1-6, with unresolved D. The germline gives CDR1 SGDLS, CDR2 YYNGEE. The CDR3 has 15 amino acids. Trimming pared 0 bases from V and 7 bases from J, leaving 11 bases between. CDR3 sequence: CASSVGRAGNSPLHF. CDR3 nucleotides: TGTGCCAGCAGCGTAGGACGGGCGGGGAATTCACCCCTCCACTTT.